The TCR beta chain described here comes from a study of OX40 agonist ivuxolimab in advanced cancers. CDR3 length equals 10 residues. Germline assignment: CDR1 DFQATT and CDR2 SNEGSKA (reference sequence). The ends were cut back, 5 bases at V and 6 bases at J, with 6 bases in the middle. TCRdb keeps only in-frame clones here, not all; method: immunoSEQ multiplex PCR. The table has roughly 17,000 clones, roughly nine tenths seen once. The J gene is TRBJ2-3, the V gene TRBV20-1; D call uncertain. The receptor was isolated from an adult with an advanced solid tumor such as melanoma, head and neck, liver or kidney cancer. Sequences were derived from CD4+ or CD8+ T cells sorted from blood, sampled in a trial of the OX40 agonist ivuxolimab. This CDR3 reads CSAPYDTQYF. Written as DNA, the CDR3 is TGCAGTGCTCCTTATGATACGCAGTATTTT.